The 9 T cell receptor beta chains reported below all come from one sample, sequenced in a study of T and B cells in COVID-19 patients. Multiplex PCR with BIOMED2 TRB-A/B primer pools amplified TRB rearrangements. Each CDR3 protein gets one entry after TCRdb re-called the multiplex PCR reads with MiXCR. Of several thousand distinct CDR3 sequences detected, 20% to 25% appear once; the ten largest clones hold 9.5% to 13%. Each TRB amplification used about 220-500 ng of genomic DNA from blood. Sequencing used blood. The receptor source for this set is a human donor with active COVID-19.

The chain's CDR3 is CASSPGAGGSEQYF. DNA of the CDR3: TGTGCCAGCAGTCCGGGGGCAGGGGGCTCCGAGCAGTACTTC. This rearrangement joins TRBV6-5 to TRBJ2-7; the match to TRBD1 covers 8 bases. Trimming cost V 5 bases and J 6 bases; bases outside gene matches: 9. CDR1 MNHEY and CDR2 SVGAGI come from the germline V gene. This CDR3 spans 14 amino acids.

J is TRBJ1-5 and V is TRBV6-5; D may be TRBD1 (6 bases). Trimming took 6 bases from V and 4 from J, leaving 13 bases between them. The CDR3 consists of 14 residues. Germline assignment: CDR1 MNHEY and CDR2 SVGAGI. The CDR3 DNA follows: TGTGCCAGCAGAGGCACAGGGAAGAATCAGCCCCAGCATTTT. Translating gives CASRGTGKNQPQHF.

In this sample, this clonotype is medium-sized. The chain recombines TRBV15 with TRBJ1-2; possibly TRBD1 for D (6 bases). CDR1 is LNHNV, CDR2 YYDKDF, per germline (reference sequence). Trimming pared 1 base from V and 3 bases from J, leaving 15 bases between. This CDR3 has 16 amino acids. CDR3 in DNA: TGTGCCACCAGCAGAGTATCCTTACGGGGGCACTATGGCTACACCTTC. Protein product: CATSRVSLRGHYGYTF.

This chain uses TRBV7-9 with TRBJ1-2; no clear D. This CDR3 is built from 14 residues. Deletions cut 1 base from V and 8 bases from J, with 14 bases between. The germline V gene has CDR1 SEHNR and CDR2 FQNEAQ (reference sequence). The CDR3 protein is CASSLGRTPEGYTF. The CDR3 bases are TGTGCCAGCAGCTTAGGGCGGACCCCTGAAGGCTACACCTTC.

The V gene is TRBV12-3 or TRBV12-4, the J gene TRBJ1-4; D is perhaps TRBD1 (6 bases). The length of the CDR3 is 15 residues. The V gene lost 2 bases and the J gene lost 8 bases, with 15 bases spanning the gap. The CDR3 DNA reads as TGTGCCAGCAGTTTAAGTGCGGGGGCAGGGGAAAAACTGTTTTTT. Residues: CASSLSAGAGEKLFF.

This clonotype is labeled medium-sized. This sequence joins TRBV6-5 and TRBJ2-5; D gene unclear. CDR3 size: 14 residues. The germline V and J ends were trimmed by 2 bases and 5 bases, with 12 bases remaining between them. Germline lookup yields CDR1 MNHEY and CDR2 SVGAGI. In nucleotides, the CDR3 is TGTGCCAGCAGTTACCCTGGGTACGGGGAGACCCAGTACTTC. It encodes CASSYPGYGETQYF.

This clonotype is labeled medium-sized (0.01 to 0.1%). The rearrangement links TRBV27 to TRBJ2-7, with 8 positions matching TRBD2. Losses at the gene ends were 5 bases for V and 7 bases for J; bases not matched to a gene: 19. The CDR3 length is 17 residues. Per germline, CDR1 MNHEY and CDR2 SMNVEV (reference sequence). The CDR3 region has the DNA TGTGCCAGCAGTCCCACCCGACCGGGACTAGGGATCAGAGAGCAGTACTTC. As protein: CASSPTRPGLGIREQYF.

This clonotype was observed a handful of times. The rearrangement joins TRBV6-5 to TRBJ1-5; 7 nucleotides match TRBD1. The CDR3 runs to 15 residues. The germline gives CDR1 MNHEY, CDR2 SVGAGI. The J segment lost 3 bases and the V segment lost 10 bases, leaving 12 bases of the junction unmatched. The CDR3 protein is CAIRSRGDFNQPQHF. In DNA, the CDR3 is TGTGCCATCCGTTCCAGGGGGGACTTCAATCAGCCCCAGCATTTT.

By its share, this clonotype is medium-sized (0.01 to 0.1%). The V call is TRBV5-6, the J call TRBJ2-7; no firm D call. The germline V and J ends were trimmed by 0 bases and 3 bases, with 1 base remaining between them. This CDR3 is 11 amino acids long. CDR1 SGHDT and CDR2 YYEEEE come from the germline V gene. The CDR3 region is CASSLGYEQYF. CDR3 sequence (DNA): TGTGCCAGCAGCTTGGGCTACGAGCAGTACTTC. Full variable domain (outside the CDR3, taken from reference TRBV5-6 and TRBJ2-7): DAGVTQSPTHLIKTRGQQVTLRCSPKSGHDTVSWYQQALGQGPQFIFQYYEEEERQRGNFPDRFSGHQFPNYSSELNVNALLLGDSALYLCASSLGYEQYFGPGTRLTVT.